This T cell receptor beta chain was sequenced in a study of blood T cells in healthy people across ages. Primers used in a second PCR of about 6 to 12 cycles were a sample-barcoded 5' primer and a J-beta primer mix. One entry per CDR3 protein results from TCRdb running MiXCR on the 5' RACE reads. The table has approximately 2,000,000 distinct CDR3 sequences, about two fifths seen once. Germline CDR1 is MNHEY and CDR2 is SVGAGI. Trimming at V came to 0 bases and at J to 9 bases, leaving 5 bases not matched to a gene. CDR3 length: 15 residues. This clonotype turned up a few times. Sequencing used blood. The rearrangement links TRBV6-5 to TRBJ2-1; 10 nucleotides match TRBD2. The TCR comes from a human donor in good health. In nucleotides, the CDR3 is TGTGCCAGCAGTTACTCGAGCGGGGGGGCCGTTGAGCAGTTCTTC. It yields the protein CASSYSSGGAVEQFF.